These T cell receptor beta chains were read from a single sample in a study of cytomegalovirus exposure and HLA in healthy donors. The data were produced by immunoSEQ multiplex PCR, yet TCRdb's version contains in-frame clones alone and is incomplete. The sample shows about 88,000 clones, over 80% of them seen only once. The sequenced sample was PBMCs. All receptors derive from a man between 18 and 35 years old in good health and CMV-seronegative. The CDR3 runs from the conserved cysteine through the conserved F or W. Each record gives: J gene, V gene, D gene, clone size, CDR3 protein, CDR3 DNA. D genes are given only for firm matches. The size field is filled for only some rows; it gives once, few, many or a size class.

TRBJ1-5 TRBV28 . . CASSLPQTGYSNQPQHF TGTGCCAGCAGTTTACCCCAAACAGGATATAGCAATCAGCCCCAGCATTTT
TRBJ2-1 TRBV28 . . CASSLLTVQFF TGTGCCAGCAGTTTATTGACTGTGCAGTTCTTC
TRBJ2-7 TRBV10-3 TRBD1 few CAISEAGGLTYEQYF TGTGCCATCAGTGAGGCAGGGGGTCTGACCTACGAGCAGTACTTC
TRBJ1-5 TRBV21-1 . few CASSKRDRQILPSNQPQHF TGTGCCAGCAGCAAACGAGACAGACAGATCCTGCCTAGCAATCAGCCCCAGCATTTT
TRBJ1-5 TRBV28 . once CASSPREGLGNQPQHF TGTGCCAGCAGCCCCCGGGAGGGTTTGGGCAATCAGCCCCAGCATTTT
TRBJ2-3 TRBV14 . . CASSLLDQGDTQYF TGTGCCAGCAGCCTACTCGACCAGGGAGATACGCAGTATTTT
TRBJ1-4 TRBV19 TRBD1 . CASSIDGTGAEKLFF TGTGCCAGTAGTATAGATGGGACAGGGGCTGAAAAACTGTTTTTT
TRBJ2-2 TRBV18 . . CASSLQRTQTNTGELFF TGTGCCAGCTCACTCCAAAGGACACAGACGAACACCGGGGAGCTGTTTTTT
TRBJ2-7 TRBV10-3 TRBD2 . CAISSKGLADEQYF TGTGCCATCAGCTCAAAGGGACTAGCGGACGAGCAGTACTTC
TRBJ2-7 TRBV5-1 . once CASSLSQANTYEQYF TGCGCCAGCAGCTTGTCACAGGCGAATACCTACGAGCAGTACTTC